The rows below give T cell receptor beta chains drawn from one sample of a study of T cell responses to AZD1222 COVID-19 vaccine. Some clones are missing from TCRdb's copy, which holds only in-frame ones; the method was immunoSEQ multiplex PCR. The table lists about 120,000 clones, roughly nine tenths of them singletons. The material was peripheral blood, obtained on day 0 of AZD1222 vaccination. These receptors originate from an adult in good health. The CDR3 runs from the conserved cysteine through the conserved F or W. The order of the fields is D gene, J gene, clone size, V gene, CDR3 protein, CDR3 DNA. The D gene is left open where the match is weak. Part of the rows lack a size; the others show once, few, many or a class for expanded clones.

TRBD2 TRBJ2-2 - TRBV27 CASSPTTGTSISGELFF TGTGCCAGCAGTCCCACAACCGGGACTAGCATCTCCGGGGAGCTGTTTTTT
- TRBJ2-6 - TRBV28 CASTPYRGSGANVLTF TGTGCCAGCACCCCCTACCGGGGCTCTGGGGCCAACGTCCTGACTTTC
TRBD1 TRBJ1-1 - TRBV6-6 CASSSQGGDTEAFF TGTGCCAGCAGTTCGCAGGGGGGTGACACTGAAGCTTTCTTT
- TRBJ2-2 - TRBV5-1 CASRGPGAGELFF TGCGCCAGCCGGGGCCCAGGGGCCGGGGAGCTGTTTTTT
- TRBJ2-7 - TRBV5-1 CASSAPRGSGAEQYF TGCGCCAGCAGCGCCCCTCGTGGGTCCGGGGCCGAGCAGTACTTC
- TRBJ1-5 - TRBV30 CAWGLSNQPQHF TGTGCCTGGGGCCTTAGCAATCAGCCCCAGCATTTT
- TRBJ1-5 - TRBV28 CASSLPGWGSNQPQHF TGTGCCAGCAGTTTACCAGGGTGGGGGAGCAATCAGCCCCAGCATTTT
- TRBJ1-2 - TRBV5-1 CASSLEGGVYGYTF TGCGCCAGCAGCTTGGAAGGGGGAGTTTATGGCTACACCTTC
- TRBJ2-6 - TRBV11-3 CASSFGPSSGANVLTF TGTGCCAGCAGCTTTGGGCCGAGCTCTGGGGCCAACGTCCTGACTTTC
- TRBJ2-1 - TRBV10-1 CASSDGPEQFF TGCGCCAGCAGTGACGGTCCGGAGCAGTTCTTC
TRBD2 TRBJ2-1 - TRBV11-3 CASSLRAGGPGEQFF TGTGCCAGCAGCTTAAGAGCGGGAGGGCCCGGTGAGCAGTTCTTC
TRBD1 TRBJ1-2 - TRBV2 CASSPDRVAYGYTF TGTGCCAGCAGCCCAGACAGGGTTGCCTATGGCTACACCTTC
- TRBJ2-7 - TRBV18 CASSPPGFNVSSYEQYF TGTGCCAGCTCACCACCGGGGTTCAACGTTAGCTCCTACGAGCAGTACTTC
TRBD1 TRBJ1-1 - TRBV28 CASSDHRGGEAFF TGTGCCAGCAGTGACCACAGGGGCGGTGAAGCTTTCTTT
- TRBJ2-2 - TRBV9 CASSVDFTGELFF TGTGCCAGCAGCGTAGACTTCACCGGGGAGCTGTTTTTT
- TRBJ1-2 - TRBV28 CASSTRTHTYGYTF TGTGCCAGCAGTACCAGGACGCATACCTATGGCTACACCTTC
TRBD2 TRBJ2-5 - TRBV11-2 CASSLGTSGTQETQYF TGTGCCAGCAGCTTAGGGACTAGCGGGACCCAAGAGACCCAGTACTTC
TRBD1 TRBJ2-7 - TRBV11-2 CASSLDPPGQGGAEQYF TGTGCCAGCAGCTTAGATCCCCCGGGACAGGGTGGCGCCGAGCAGTACTTC
- TRBJ1-4 - TRBV28 CASSSPGGPTNEKLFF TGTGCCAGCAGTAGCCCGGGGGGTCCAACTAATGAAAAACTGTTTTTT
TRBD1 TRBJ1-2 - TRBV15 CATSRTGVGYTF TGTGCCACCAGCAGAACAGGGGTCGGCTACACCTTC
TRBD2 TRBJ2-7 - TRBV7-3 CASSPGTRPYEQYF TGTGCCAGCAGCCCCGGGACTAGACCCTACGAGCAGTACTTC
TRBD2 TRBJ2-5 few TRBV28 CASSSPLPERGAPRKTQYF TGTGCCAGCAGTTCCCCGCTTCCCGAGCGGGGGGCGCCCCGGAAGACCCAGTACTTC
- TRBJ2-1 - TRBV9 CASSVGSSLNEQFF TGTGCCAGCAGCGTAGGTAGCAGTCTCAATGAGCAGTTCTTC
- TRBJ2-7 - TRBV7-2 CASSTTRGVNYEQYF TGTGCCAGCAGCACGACTAGGGGCGTAAACTACGAGCAGTACTTC
TRBD1 TRBJ1-1 - TRBV16 CASSRETGDSKVW TGTGCCAGCAGCCGTGAGACGGGGGACAGTAAGGTCTGG
- TRBJ1-5 - TRBV18 CASSPREYSNQPQHF TGTGCCAGCTCACCACGAGAGTATAGCAATCAGCCCCAGCATTTT
- TRBJ2-7 - TRBV20-1 CSASDLYEQYF TGCAGTGCTAGTGACCTCTACGAGCAGTACTTC
- TRBJ2-7 once TRBV7-2 CASSLGMAYEQYF TGTGCCAGCAGCTTAGGGATGGCCTACGAGCAGTACTTC
- TRBJ2-7 - TRBV4-1 CASSILEGRDYEQYF TGCGCCAGCAGCATCCTCGAGGGGCGCGATTACGAGCAGTACTTC
- TRBJ2-7 - TRBV28 CASNLGGNYEQYF TGTGCCAGCAATCTAGGCGGAAATTACGAGCAGTACTTC
- TRBJ1-2 - TRBV2 CASSEGSASKNYGYTF TGTGCCAGCAGTGAAGGCAGTGCCAGCAAGAACTATGGCTACACCTTC
- TRBJ1-2 - TRBV7-2 CASRSRSGASRYYGYTF TGTGCCAGCAGGTCCCGGTCGGGGGCGAGTCGATACTATGGCTACACCTTC
- TRBJ1-2 once TRBV28 CASSLGGQGGDYGYTF TGTGCCAGCAGTTTGGGGGGGCAGGGCGGTGACTATGGCTACACCTTC
- TRBJ1-1 once TRBV5-1 CASRAREGNTEAFF TGCGCCAGCAGGGCCAGGGAGGGGAACACTGAAGCTTTCTTT
TRBD2 TRBJ2-3 once TRBV30 CAWSQRESDTQYF TGTGCCTGGAGTCAGCGGGAGTCAGATACGCAGTATTTT
TRBD1 TRBJ2-2 - TRBV24-1 CATSDPSRDRGNTGELFF TGTGCCACCAGTGATCCCTCCCGGGACAGGGGAAACACCGGGGAGCTGTTTTTT
- TRBJ2-5 - TRBV11-2 CASSLDGTVQETQYF TGTGCCAGCAGCTTAGATGGAACAGTTCAAGAGACCCAGTACTTC
TRBD1 TRBJ2-7 - TRBV25-1 CASAKGTGAPYEQYF TGTGCCAGCGCAAAAGGGACAGGGGCTCCCTACGAGCAGTACTTC
- TRBJ1-3 - TRBV3-1/TRBV3-2 CASRKTSLGNTIYF TGTGCCAGCAGGAAGACTAGTCTTGGAAACACCATATATTTT
- TRBJ1-3 - TRBV9 CASSVGSSGNTIYF TGTGCCAGCAGCGTAGGTAGCTCTGGAAACACCATATATTTT
- TRBJ1-6 - TRBV4-1 CASSQREGPSNSPLHF TGCGCCAGCAGCCAGAGAGAGGGGCCCTCTAATTCACCCCTCCACTTT
- TRBJ2-7 - TRBV28 CASSLESSYEQYF TGTGCCAGCAGTTTAGAAAGCTCCTACGAGCAGTACTTC
- TRBJ1-1 - TRBV6-5 CASSPRTPATEAFF TGTGCCAGCAGCCCCCGGACCCCAGCGACTGAAGCTTTCTTT
- TRBJ2-3 - TRBV28 CASSFSRQGTSSQYF TGTGCCAGCAGTTTTTCCCGGCAGGGGACTTCTTCGCAGTATTTT
- TRBJ1-1 - TRBV30 CAWSRGTPNTEAFF TGTGCCTGGAGTCGGGGGACCCCGAACACTGAAGCTTTCTTT
- TRBJ1-3 - TRBV5-6 CASSLRESSGNTIYF TGTGCCAGCAGCTTGAGGGAGAGCTCTGGAAACACCATATATTTT
- TRBJ2-2 - TRBV9 CASSVGAGKASTGELFF TGTGCCAGCAGCGTAGGGGCAGGGAAAGCCAGCACCGGGGAGCTGTTTTTT
TRBD1 TRBJ2-3 - TRBV5-8 CASSSGTGLTDTQYF TGTGCCAGCAGTTCGGGGACAGGGCTTACAGATACGCAGTATTTT
- TRBJ1-1 - TRBV24-1 CATSDSLNTEAFF TGTGCCACCAGTGATTCTCTGAACACTGAAGCTTTCTTT
- TRBJ1-1 - TRBV12-3/TRBV12-4 CASKPRVDTEAFF TGTGCCAGCAAGCCCAGGGTGGACACTGAAGCTTTCTTT
TRBD2 TRBJ2-3 - TRBV4-2 CASSQGHGTSGKGADTQYF TGTGCCAGCAGCCAAGGGCACGGGACTAGCGGGAAGGGGGCAGATACGCAGTATTTT
- TRBJ1-4 - TRBV30 CAWSVPGPFNEKLFF TGTGCCTGGAGTGTCCCAGGGCCCTTTAATGAAAAACTGTTTTTT